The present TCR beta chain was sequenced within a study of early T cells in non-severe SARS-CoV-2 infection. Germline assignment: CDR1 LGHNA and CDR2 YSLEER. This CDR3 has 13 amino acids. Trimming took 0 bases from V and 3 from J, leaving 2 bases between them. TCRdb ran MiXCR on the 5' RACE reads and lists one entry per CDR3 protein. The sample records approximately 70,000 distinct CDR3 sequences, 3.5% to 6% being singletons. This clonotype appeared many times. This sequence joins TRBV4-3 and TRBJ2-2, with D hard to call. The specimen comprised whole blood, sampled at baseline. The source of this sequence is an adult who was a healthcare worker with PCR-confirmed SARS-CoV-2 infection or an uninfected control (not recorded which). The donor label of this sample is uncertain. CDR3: CASSQDYTGELFF. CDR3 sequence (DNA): TGCGCCAGCAGCCAAGATTACACCGGGGAGCTGTTTTTT.